This TCR beta chain was sequenced during a study of blood T cell repertoires in COVID-19. Study-wide background: Acute and convalescent COVID-19 specimens originated in the United States, Italy and Spain. PBMCs, B-cell-depleted T cells, or T cells were the source of the cDNA or gDNA that made up the material.

Original data processing: Reference gene primer amplification gave nucleated cell count estimates. Generated by immunoSEQ multiplex PCR, the TCRdb table keeps only in-frame clones and is missing some. The DNA gave D and trimming, while V, J and clone size come from that table. The data contain fewer than 150,000 clones, approximately 80% of them singletons. The length of the CDR3 is 16 residues. Per the germline V gene, CDR1 is LGHDT and CDR2 is YNNKEL (reference sequence). V dropped 1 base and J dropped 6; count of bases not matched to a gene: 6. The genes are TRBV3-1 (or the pseudogene TRBV3-2) and TRBJ2-5; 12 bases match TRBD2. The source is a woman at least 80 years old in a cohort sampled during active or convalescent COVID-19. Sequenced input: peripheral blood. The CDR3 loop is CASSQAASGGAKTQYF. Here the CDR3 DNA reads TGTGCCAGCAGCCAAGCGGCTAGCGGGGGGGCGAAGACCCAGTACTTC.